The following is a T cell receptor (beta chain) sequence with its context. Its antigen is currently not known. There are no base qualities to consult, and no much larger clone falls within one base. Genomic DNA was isolated from the sorted cells so that the TCRbeta CDR3 region could be sequenced. TCRbeta CDR3 regions were sequenced using the immunoSEQ Assay. Drawn from immuneACCESS, this table holds only the in-frame rearrangements with V and J called that TCRdb kept. Clones are partly lost; checked studies trace under half to an unresolved V gene and leave the rest unexplained. The sample table shows roughly 150,000 clones, and under 95% are seen once. The ten largest make up about 0.31% of the sample. This entry comes from a study of OX40 agonist ivuxolimab in advanced cancers. Looking at the study overall: Ivuxolimab was a fully human IgG2 agonistic monoclonal antibody targeting the costimulatory receptor OX40 (CD134). In the dose-escalation cohort, roughly 82% of patients were male, and the mean age was approximately 60 years with a range of about 20 to 80. Prior anti-PD-1, anti-PD-L1 or anti-CTLA-4 therapy was permitted, and checkpoint inhibitors had been received by less than 45% of dose-escalation patients. Intravenous ivuxolimab was administered to patients every 2 weeks at six dose levels: 0.01, 0.1, 0.3, 1.5, 3 and 10 mg/kg. Partial responses occurred in three dose-escalation patients: two with cutaneous melanoma and one with hepatocellular carcinoma. Of the approximately 50 patients in dose escalation, around 20 had hepatocellular carcinoma, approximately 15 had melanoma, 9 had renal cell carcinoma and 9 had head and neck cancer. Peripheral TCRbeta sequencing was intended to test whether TCR sequence diversity was altered and clonal T-cell expansion was caused by ivuxolimab. The monotherapy dose-escalation portion (N of about 50 patients) of the phase I ivuxolimab trial is reported in the paper.

V is trimmed back by 0 bases and J by 4 bases, and the junction contains 8 bases that no gene match accounts for. The germline V gene yields MDHEN for CDR1 and SYDVKM for CDR2. The CDR3 holds 16 amino acids from the cysteine to the phenylalanine. Here the CDR3 DNA is all that survives: 48 bases in frame from base 1. The study at large found these results: At doses from 0.1 to 3.0 mg/kg, clonal expansion was seen in both CD4+ and CD8+ blood T cells between baseline and week 6. Which antigens the clonally expanded peripheral T cells were specific for was not determined. Low levels of normalized T-cell clonal expansion were also seen in some patients who did not respond. After ivuxolimab, more expanded clones were found on average in CD8+ T cells than in CD4+ T cells. In partial responders in the 0.1-3.0 mg/kg groups, normalized peripheral clonal expansion was found to be among the lowest, especially among CD8+ T cells.

Patients with a history of autoimmune disease or receiving systemic immunosuppression were excluded from the trial. Peripheral blood for TCR sequencing was collected from all dose cohorts at baseline, on cycle 4 day 1, and on cycle 7 day 1. Samples were obtained from an open-label, multicenter, first-in-human phase I dose-escalation trial of ivuxolimab. Adults with locally advanced or metastatic melanoma, renal cell, hepatocellular, or head and neck squamous cell carcinoma were enrolled in the trial. Before TCR sequencing, CD4+ T cells and CD8+ T cells were sorted from peripheral blood as separate populations.

This clonotype was sampled from an adult with an advanced solid tumor such as melanoma, head and neck, liver or kidney cancer. Recombination connected TRBV28 to TRBJ1-1, with TRBD1 matching 7 junction bases. Sequencing used CD4+ or CD8+ T cells sorted from blood, obtained in a trial of the OX40 agonist ivuxolimab. The sequenced DNA is TGTGCCAGCAGTTTATGGAAGGGGGCTGGATCCACTGAAGCTTTCTTT. Its translation is CASSLWKGAGSTEAFF. Outside the CDR3, residues come from the reference TRBV28 and TRBJ1-1 proteins, so the full variable domain is: DVKVTQSSRYLVKRTGEKVFLECVQDMDHENMFWYRQDPGLGLRLIYFSYDVKMKEKGDIPEGYSVSREKKERFSLILESASTNQTSMYLCASSLWKGAGSTEAFFGQGTRLTVV.